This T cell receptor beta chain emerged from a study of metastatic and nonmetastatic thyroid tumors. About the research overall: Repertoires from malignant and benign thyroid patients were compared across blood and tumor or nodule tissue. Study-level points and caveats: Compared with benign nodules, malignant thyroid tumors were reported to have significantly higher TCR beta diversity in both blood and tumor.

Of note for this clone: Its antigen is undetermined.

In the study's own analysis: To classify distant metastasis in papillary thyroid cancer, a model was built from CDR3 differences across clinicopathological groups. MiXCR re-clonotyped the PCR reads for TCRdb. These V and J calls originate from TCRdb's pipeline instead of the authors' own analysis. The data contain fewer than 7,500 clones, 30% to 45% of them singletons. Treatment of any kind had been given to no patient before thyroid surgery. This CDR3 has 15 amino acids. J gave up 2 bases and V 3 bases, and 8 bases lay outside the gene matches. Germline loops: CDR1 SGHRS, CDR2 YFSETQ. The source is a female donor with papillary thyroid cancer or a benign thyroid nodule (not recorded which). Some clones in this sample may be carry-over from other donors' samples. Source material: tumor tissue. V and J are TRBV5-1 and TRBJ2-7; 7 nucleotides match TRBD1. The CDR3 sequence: CASSSTPTGTYEQYF. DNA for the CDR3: TGCGCCAGCAGCTCTACTCCGACAGGGACCTACGAGCAGTACTTC.